This T cell receptor (beta chain) stems from a study of blood T cell repertoires in COVID-19. CDR1 MNHNY and CDR2 SVGAGI come from the germline V gene (reference sequence). V gave up 6 bases and J gave up 2 bases, with 11 bases separating them. The CDR3 is 14 residues long. Under the authors' procedure: Nucleated cell number was recorded as an estimate derived from reference gene primer amplification. Sequencing used immunoSEQ multiplex PCR; TCRdb keeps in-frame clones, though not all of them. Clonal size and the V and J genes are those of that table, whereas D and trimming came from the DNA. The data show some 140,000 clones, more than 80% seen once. This clone was seen just once.

The source is a human donor in a cohort sampled during active COVID-19. The rearrangement joins TRBV6-6 to TRBJ1-3; D unclear. Sequences were obtained from peripheral blood. Here the CDR3 DNA reads TGTGCCAGCAGGCCGGGGTCAACTGGAAACACCATATATTTT. It yields the protein CASRPGSTGNTIYF.